The present TCR beta chain was sequenced within a study of cytomegalovirus exposure and HLA in healthy donors (dated by TCRdb to about 2017). General notes on the study: An earlier analysis of several hundred of the donors reported about 250 Gb of sequence data and around 120 million unique TCR beta sequences from about 200 million T cells. Approximately 330 gigabases of sequencing data and roughly 81 million unique TCR sequences made up an early release that covered 500 to 650 HLA-typed donors. Of the roughly 400 genotyped donors, 65% to 90% fell in the genetic ancestry cluster associated with self-reported Caucasian donors. The aim of the study was to test whether cataloging public T cell receptors could identify signatures of past pathogen exposure. The T cell repertoires of 670 or so subjects were profiled by immunosequencing and related to cytomegalovirus serostatus. A separate validation cohort of about 110 different subjects was used in addition to the approximately 700-subject first cohort. To predict cytomegalovirus infection status, the study brought together high-throughput TCR immunosequencing, statistical association of individual TCRs with disease status, and machine learning. A later analysis re-examined previously published TCR beta repertoires from about 700 donors and added high-resolution HLA genotyping to investigate patterns of TCR occurrence. Rather than using new phenotypic data, the later analysis identified candidate immune exposures from TCR beta sequences and from how often those sequences occurred across donors. An earlier analysis of 587 of the donors applied high-throughput TCR beta sequencing to assess whether each TCR beta V gene segment acted as functional or pseudogenic. Donor age, sex, ethnicity and CMV serostatus were collected together with the repertoire data. Genome-wide SNP genotypes for about 65% of the roughly 700 donors were used in a later genetic analysis, which treated that subset as a discovery cohort. Every discovery cohort repertoire had been produced on one sequencing platform. HLA typing included class I and class II loci at four-digit resolution. Typing coverage differed by locus: A, B, C, DRB1 and DQB1 were typed in roughly 629-640 donors, DQA1 in around 500, DPA1 in over 600, and DPB1 in around 490. A handful of DR-DQ haplotypes were handled as single units for association and clustering because linkage in the cohort was strong. On average, 235,054 unique TCR beta nucleotide sequences were sequenced per donor among about 400 genotyped donors of the cohort, with around 19% of those sequences being non-productive.

What the research found in general, with its limitations: A later analysis associated about 18,000 TCR beta sequences with specific HLA alleles at a false discovery rate of 0.05. In an earlier analysis of more than 450 of the donors, most TCR beta V segments were observed in productive rearrangements about 90% or about 30% of the time, broadly matching IMGT annotations. In both the original and validation cohorts, the classifier was reported to diagnose cytomegalovirus status with high specificity and sensitivity. In a later analysis, HLA-associated TCR beta chains were found to be more clonally expanded and to have lower generation probabilities than equally common non-associated chains. Most TCR sequences were seen in very few donors, while some public TCRs were found in many individuals. This cohort had only TCR beta chains sequenced, and the lack of alpha or paired-chain data limited which features could be detected. In a later genetic analysis, a missense DCLRE1C variant was associated with V-gene and J-gene trimming of TCR beta chains, and the association was replicated in an independent cohort. In a later analysis, the rate of TCR association differed among HLA loci, with DRB1 alleles having the most associated TCRs and HLA-C alleles having the fewest. Sequencing depth was assumed to be roughly uniform across donors in the presence/absence analyses, though that assumption may not hold. The study gave a list of some 150 TCR beta chains associated with cytomegalovirus. The 87-base-pair reads could not distinguish some IMGT-functional V segments, including TRBV6-2 and TRBV6-3, so those segments were excluded. HLA typing was unavailable for some donors at each locus, so association tests used only the typed subset. A further reported finding was that TCR beta sequences accurately predicted the HLA-A and HLA-B alleles for most subjects in the first cohort. Because counts were too low, seventeen rarely observed V segments, including chromosome 9 orphons, were excluded from the earlier analysis of roughly 580 of the donors. In a later analysis, most CMV-associated TCR beta chains were found to appear HLA-restricted, with HLA associations seemingly driven largely by CMV exposure. The authors suggested that the approach could potentially be generalized to other disease states and immunological phenotypes. The only immune exposure information available for the cohort was CMV serostatus. A later analysis reported that several top co-occurrence clusters appeared linked to parvovirus B19, influenza, CMV and Epstein-Barr virus. When HLA alleles, especially DR and DQ, strongly co-occurred, attributing TCR associations to individual alleles was difficult. A few of the identified cytomegalovirus-associated TCR beta chains were confirmed in vitro to be specific for cytomegalovirus antigens. Correlated functional status among segregating V segments might reflect linkage disequilibrium, but an unknown experimental factor could not be ruled out. A cluster of highly shared sequence variants was judged likely to represent a technical artifact of the sequencing pipeline. A later genetic analysis reported fewer N-insertions in productive TCRs among donors in an Asian-associated ancestry cluster than the approximately 700-donor mean.

Between the V and J ends, shortened by 5 bases and 11 bases respectively, the junction contains 18 bases. The CDR3, cysteine through phenylalanine, is 14 amino acids long. Kept here is only the CDR3 DNA, which spans 42 bases and is read in frame from base 1. Sequences LNHDA (CDR1) and SQIVND (CDR2) are obtained from the germline V gene (reference sequence). This clone was counted only a few times. The specificity of this receptor is unknown. Nothing much larger sits one base from this clone, and base qualities are not available. The cohort consisted of 666 healthy bone marrow donors. At the time of sampling, all cohort members were nominally healthy, though unrecorded immune exposures were likely present. The donor was CMV seropositive and belonged to the group of about 290 seropositive cohort members. Each donor provided a peripheral blood sample, and peripheral blood mononuclear cells were used for TCR beta sequencing. Genomic DNA extraction from the blood cell samples was performed with the Qiagen DNeasy Blood Extraction Kit.

Library generation was performed with the immunoSEQ multiplex PCR assay. A mixture of 60 forward primers for TCR Vbeta segments and 13 reverse primers for TCR Jbeta segments was used in the multiplex PCR. The CDR3 region of rearranged TCR beta genes was amplified from genomic DNA by a multiplex PCR assay. On the Illumina HiSeq System, the amplified TCR beta libraries were sequenced as 87-base-pair reads. The paper's processing steps were these. A later analysis tallied 75 million to 95 million unique TCR beta chains across the 650 to 750 repertoires, and some 12 million of those chains were shared by two or more donors. Raw reads were error-corrected and collapsed into unique sequences with a nearest-neighbor algorithm that merged closely related sequences to remove PCR and sequencing errors. V, D and J gene segments were assigned by aligning CDR3 sequences to IMGT reference sequences. For a sequence to be retained, a match of at least six nucleotides was required to both a V gene segment and a J gene segment. Rearrangements were classified as productive when the CDR3 lacked stop codons and remained in frame with V and J, and all other rearrangements were classified as non-productive. CDR3 was defined by IMGT convention, running from the second conserved V-encoded cysteine to the conserved J-encoded phenylalanine. In an earlier analysis of 587 of the donors, sequences lacking an unambiguous match to a single V gene segment were excluded. An earlier analysis of a few hundred of the donors called V segments functional above 56.7% productive rearrangements and segregating when the between-donor standard deviation exceeded 5%. A statistical classification framework was developed to diagnose cytomegalovirus status using the catalog of TCR beta chain sequences. In a later analysis, V and J genes were assigned by comparing TCR nucleotide sequences against IMGT/GENE-DB human TR gene sequences. In a later analysis, CDR3 sequences and most-parsimonious VDJ recombination scenarios were assigned using the TCRdist pipeline. A later analysis defined each TCR beta chain by its CDR3 amino acid sequence plus V-gene family, and excluded reads lacking a unique V-gene family. As a way to deal with suspected cross-contamination and a sequencing artifact, a later analysis dropped hundreds of nucleotide sequences that were highly shared and had low generation probability. A later analysis calculated a clonal expansion index for each public chain from normalized within-repertoire ranks of inferred template counts. In a later analysis, generation probabilities were computed using a VDJ recombination model fitted to out-of-frame rearrangements, and the results were checked against IGoR. In a later analysis, hypergeometric tests were used to score TCR-TCR, TCR-HLA and TCR-CMV co-occurrence, with a repertoire-size bias correction applied to TCR pairs. A later analysis estimated false discovery rates by permuting HLA or CMV assignments 20 times. In a later analysis, co-occurring TCRs were grouped using DBSCAN, and TCRdist sequence similarity was added for clustering within HLA-allele-positive subsets. Repertoires with fewer than 30,000 or more than 120,000 public chains were left out of co-occurrence clustering, as were four to six repertoires with anomalous nucleotide sharing. TCRdb holds this immuneACCESS table with in-frame rearrangements only. Some clones are missing; in checked studies, unresolved V genes explain under half, and the rest has no known cause. V and J calls and clone size are given by that table; D and trimming were obtained from the DNA. The sample table shows some 110,000 clones, and 9.5% to 13% are seen once. The ten top clones hold roughly 5% of the sample.

The chain uses TRBV19 and TRBJ1-4, with the D gene call left open. This receptor was obtained from a man aged 35 to 55 in good health and CMV-seropositive. The material sequenced was PBMCs. The CDR3 region has the sequence CASSPTGKIQKLFF. The DNA is as follows: TGTGCCAGTAGTCCGACGGGGAAAATACAGAAACTGTTTTTT.